These 14 T cell receptor beta chains were all obtained from the same sample, sequenced in a study of blood T cell repertoires in COVID-19 (dated by TCRdb to 2018 to 2021). Library creation used the immunoSEQ multiplex PCR assay. Drawn from immuneACCESS, this table holds only the in-frame rearrangements with V and J called that TCRdb kept. Clones are partly lost; checked studies trace under half to an unresolved V gene and leave the rest unexplained. This sample comprises 85,000 to 100,000 clones, 86% of them detected only once. 27% of the sample comes from the top ten. The sample taken for sequencing was peripheral blood. These receptor sequences come from a man aged 45-65 years with active or convalescent COVID-19.

The chain couples TRBV30 to TRBJ2-1; a possible D gene is TRBD2 (6 bases). The CDR3 consists of 13 residues. Trimming cost V 4 bases and J 10 bases, with 17 bases left between them. Germline-derived CDR1 and CDR2 are GTSNPN and SVGIG (reference sequence). CDR3 DNA: TGTGCCTGGAAGGCTGTAGCGGACGGCGAGCAGTTCTTC. It yields the protein CAWKAVADGEQFF.

J is TRBJ2-5 and V is TRBV12-3 or TRBV12-4, with TRBD2 matching 7 bases. Unmatched junction bases numbered 3, after V lost 5 bases and J lost 3 bases. This CDR3 spans 13 amino acids. CDR3 coding DNA: TGTGCCAGCAGTCCGGGGACTAAAGAGACCCAGTACTTC. This sequence encodes CASSPGTKETQYF.

CDR3 DNA sequence: TGTGCCAGCAGTATGTCTCGCAGCTCCTACAATGAGCAGTTCTTC. It codes for CASSMSRSSYNEQFF. This chain connects TRBV28 to TRBJ2-1; no clear D gene. V lost 5 bases and J 0 bases, leaving 11 bases between the germline ends. There are 15 residues in the CDR3. Germline CDR1 and CDR2: MDHEN and SYDVKM.

The chain couples TRBV7-7 to TRBJ1-4; D not certain. The V end lost 5 bases, the J end lost 5 bases, and 9 bases lay between the germline ends. Germline CDR1 is SSHAT and CDR2 is FNYEAQ (reference sequence). CDR3 size: 13 residues. CDR3 in DNA: TGTGCCAGCAGCCGAGGGTTGAATGAAAAACTGTTTTTT. Protein product: CASSRGLNEKLFF. Drawing the rest from reference TRBV7-7 and TRBJ1-4, the complete variable domain is GAGVSQSPRYKVTKRGQDVTLRCDPISSHATLYWYQQALGQGPEFLTYFNYEAQPDKSGLPSDRFSAERPEGSISTLTIQRTEQRDSAMYRCASSRGLNEKLFFGSGTQLSVL.

The chain has TRBV11-2 and TRBJ2-5; D uncertain. Germline values: CDR1 SGHAT, CDR2 FQNNGV. Trimming shortened V by 2 bases and J by 4 bases, and 11 bases separated the two germline ends. This CDR3 has 14 amino acids. Here the CDR3 reads CASSLLISGETQYF. CDR3 bases: TGTGCCAGCAGCTTATTGATATCGGGAGAGACCCAGTACTTC.

This clone is a singleton in its sample. The V and J genes are TRBV10-3 and TRBJ1-3, with 8 bases lining up with TRBD1. This CDR3 contains 13 residues. Germline assignment: CDR1 ENHRY and CDR2 SYGVKD. Unmatched junction bases numbered 6, after V lost 10 bases and J lost 4 bases. In DNA form, the CDR3 reads TGTGCCACCCAGGGGGCGCAAGGAAACACCATATATTTT. It specifies CATQGAQGNTIYF.

The rearrangement joins TRBV5-4 to TRBJ2-3; TRBD1 agrees at 12 bases. With 3 bases clipped from V and 5 bases from J, the junction kept 4 bases outside the gene matches. CDR3 length: 15 residues. Germline CDR1 reads SGHNT; CDR2 reads YYREEE (reference sequence). This CDR3 is CASSWGQGARDTQYF. CDR3 nucleotide sequence: TGTGCCAGCAGCTGGGGACAGGGGGCGCGAGATACGCAGTATTTT.

The rearrangement links TRBV28 to TRBJ2-7; possibly TRBD2 for D (5 bases). In germline, CDR1 is MDHEN, CDR2 SYDVKM. Trimming shortened V by 6 bases and J by 2 bases, and 14 bases separated the two germline ends. This CDR3 is 14 amino acids long. The CDR3 sequence: CASRSGGSTYEQYF. Here the CDR3 DNA reads TGTGCCAGCAGAAGCGGCGGGTCAACCTACGAGCAGTACTTC.

This clone was recorded once. This chain uses TRBV24-1 with TRBJ1-5, with D possibly being TRBD1 (6 bases). This CDR3 comprises 15 residues. V was pared by 7 bases and J by 1 base, with 13 bases between. Germline CDR1 and CDR2: KGHDR and SFDVKD. CDR3 loop: CATSQTGHSNQPQHF. The CDR3 nucleotides are TGTGCCACCAGCCAAACGGGACACAGCAATCAGCCCCAGCATTTT.

The J gene is TRBJ2-1, the V gene TRBV19; TRBD1 agrees at 7 bases. The CDR3 extends over 16 amino acids. The germline gives CDR1 LNHDA, CDR2 SQIVND (reference sequence). J was trimmed by 1 base and V by 5 bases; bases with no gene match: 8. Here the CDR3 DNA reads TGTGCCAGTAGTGCCCGGACAGGTGAGTCCTACAATGAGCAGTTCTTC. Protein sequence: CASSARTGESYNEQFF. The full variable domain, completed using reference TRBV19 and TRBJ2-1, is DGGITQSPKYLFRKEGQNVTLSCEQNLNHDAMYWYRQDPGQGLRLIYYSQIVNDFQKGDIAEGYSVSREKKESFPLTVTSAQKNPTAFYLCASSARTGESYNEQFFGPGTRLTVL.

The chain recombines TRBV5-1 with TRBJ2-1, with 11 bases that match TRBD2. The germline CDR1 and CDR2 sequences are SGHRS and YFSETQ. The CDR3 totals 16 residues. V shed 4 bases and J 0 bases; nucleotides not matched to a gene: 3. CDR3 residues: CASSPSGGSSYNEQFF. DNA for the CDR3: TGCGCCAGCAGCCCTAGCGGGGGGAGCTCCTACAATGAGCAGTTCTTC.

This chain connects TRBV2 to TRBJ1-1; 7 bases line up with TRBD1. The V segment lost 4 bases and the J segment 1 base; nucleotides outside the gene matches: 9. The CDR3 length is 16 residues. Germline V gives CDR1 SNHLY, CDR2 FYNNEI. The CDR3: CASSVGATGWNTEAFF. In nucleotides, the CDR3 is TGTGCCAGCAGTGTAGGGGCGACAGGGTGGAACACTGAAGCTTTCTTT. Variable domain in full (rest from reference TRBV2 and TRBJ1-1): EPEVTQTPSHQVTQMGQEVILRCVPISNHLYFYWYRQILGQKVEFLVSFYNNEISEKSEIFDDQFSVERPDGSNFTLKIRSTKLEDSAMYFCASSVGATGWNTEAFFGQGTRLTVV.

The chain combines TRBV6-2 or TRBV6-3 with TRBJ2-3; the D is unclear. Between the trimmed V and J ends, which lost 2 bases and 3 bases, there was a span of 3 bases. Germline V gene lookup returns CDR1 MNHEY and CDR2 SVGEGT. The CDR3 has 12 residues. The chain's CDR3 is CASSYITDTQYF. CDR3 bases: TGTGCCAGCAGTTACATAACAGATACGCAGTATTTT.

V usage is TRBV18 and J usage is TRBJ2-7; 8 bases are a match to TRBD2. Germline values: CDR1 KGHSH, CDR2 LQKENI. V trimming: 2 bases; J trimming: 2 bases; junction bases outside the gene matches: 5. This CDR3 spans 15 amino acids. The DNA for the CDR3 is TGTGCCAGCTCACCAGGCGGGAGGTTCCCCTACGAGCAGTACTTC. It is translated as CASSPGGRFPYEQYF.